This T cell receptor (beta chain) originates from a study of T cell changes during pregnancy in multiple sclerosis. The CDR3 totals 16 residues. Looked up from germline, CDR1 is SEHNR and CDR2 is FQNEAQ (reference sequence). With 9 bases clipped from V and 2 bases from J, the junction kept 10 bases outside the gene matches. TCRdb keeps only in-frame clones here, not all; method: immunoSEQ multiplex PCR. The sample includes 55,000 to 75,000 clones, around 93% of them seen just once. The source material was CD8+ T cells from peripheral blood mononuclear cells, sampled in the second trimester of pregnancy. This receptor was taken from a female donor with multiple sclerosis, enrolled in a pregnancy study. The gene calls are TRBV7-9 and TRBJ2-2, with 9 bases that match TRBD2. CDR3 amino acids: CARRDSGSGNTGELFF. The CDR3 DNA follows: TGTGCCAGAAGGGATAGCGGGAGTGGAAACACCGGGGAGCTGTTTTTT.